This entry lists 23 T cell receptor beta chains sequenced from one sample in a study of CD8+ T cells in alopecia areata. RNA was extracted and reverse transcribed into cDNA as the sequencing template. The assay was immunoSEQ multiplex PCR, and TCRdb's table has in-frame clones only and misses some. In the table there are about 60,000 clones, 46% of which are singletons. Treatment described: oral pan-JAK inhibitor, 5-10 mg twice daily. Material: CD8+ T cells sorted from blood, obtained at roughly week 36, from a patient treated with tofacitinib. The source is a human donor with alopecia areata.

V is TRBV29-1 and J is TRBJ2-1, with TRBD1 matching over 8 bases. The germline V gene has CDR1 SQVTM and CDR2 ANQGSEA. Trimming at V came to 6 bases and at J to 5 bases, leaving 3 bases not matched to a gene. The CDR3 is 12 residues long. The CDR3 sequence: CSVRTGNNEQFF. In DNA form, the CDR3 reads TGCAGCGTCCGGACAGGGAACAATGAGCAGTTCTTC.

The chain couples TRBV29-1 to TRBJ2-1; D is ambiguous. Germline V gene sequence: CDR1 SQVTM, CDR2 ANQGSEA. The V gene lost 3 bases and the J gene lost 9 bases, with 18 bases spanning the gap. The CDR3 length is 14 residues. Here the CDR3 DNA reads TGCAGCGTTGATCTGGACCCCGGTTATTCTGAGCAGTTCTTC. This codes for CSVDLDPGYSEQFF.

The chain couples TRBV30 to TRBJ2-7; D perhaps matches TRBD1 (5 bases). The CDR3 sequence is 14 residues long. In germline, CDR1 is GTSNPN, CDR2 SVGIG (reference sequence). The germline V and J ends were trimmed by 3 bases and 4 bases, with 16 bases remaining between them. The CDR3 protein is CAWSRRQRIYEQYF. The CDR3 DNA reads TGTGCCTGGAGCAGGCGACAGCGAATTTACGAGCAGTACTTC.

This clone was found a few times. V is TRBV7-8 and J is TRBJ2-5, with 7 bases aligning to TRBD2. From germline, CDR1 is SGHVS and CDR2 FQNEAQ. J lost 4 bases, V lost 3 bases, and 5 bases had no gene match. This CDR3 spans 14 amino acids. As DNA, the CDR3 is TGTGCCAGCAGCTTTGGCGGGAGATCAGAGACCCAGTACTTC. Translating gives CASSFGGRSETQYF.

This clone was observed a handful of times. The chain combines TRBV5-6 with TRBJ2-7; D unresolved. The germline V gene has CDR1 SGHDT and CDR2 YYEEEE. CDR3 length: 13 residues. V was trimmed by 4 bases and J by 4 bases, leaving 12 bases between them. In DNA form, the CDR3 reads TGTGCCAGCAGCCGCGACTGGGTTTACGAGCAGTACTTC. This encodes CASSRDWVYEQYF.

The J gene is TRBJ2-1, the V gene TRBV30; 8 positions agree with TRBD1. The V segment lost 7 bases and the J segment 2 bases; nucleotides outside the gene matches: 4. The CDR3 runs to 13 residues. Germline V gives CDR1 GTSNPN, CDR2 SVGIG (reference sequence). The DNA for the CDR3 is TGTGCCTATCAGGGGGCCACCTACAATGAGCAGTTCTTC. It translates to CAYQGATYNEQFF.

V is TRBV27 and J is TRBJ2-7, with D perhaps matching TRBD1 or TRBD2 (5 bases each). With 3 bases removed from V and 3 bases from J, the gap between germline ends came to 9 bases. There are 13 residues in the CDR3. Germline V lookup: CDR1 MNHEY, CDR2 SMNVEV (reference sequence). The CDR3 DNA follows: TGTGCCAGCAGTTTGGGGACCTACTACGAGCAGTACTTC. Translated: CASSLGTYYEQYF.

This clone was picked up a small number of times. The V gene is TRBV5-1, the J gene TRBJ1-1; D call uncertain. CDR3 length: 13 residues. CDR1 and CDR2 from the germline V gene are SGHRS and YFSETQ. V was pared by 2 bases and J by 0 bases, with 5 bases between. The CDR3 loop reads CASSFSLNTEAFF. The CDR3 DNA follows: TGCGCCAGCAGCTTCTCTCTGAACACTGAAGCTTTCTTT. The complete variable domain, with remaining parts taken from reference TRBV5-1 and TRBJ1-1, reads KAGVTQTPRYLIKTRGQQVTLSCSPISGHRSVSWYQQTPGQGLQFLFEYFSETQRNKGNFPGRFSGRQFSNSRSEMNVSTLELGDSALYLCASSFSLNTEAFFGQGTRLTVV.

This clone was counted ten times or more. The chain uses TRBV10-2 and TRBJ2-1; D may be TRBD2 (6 bases). This CDR3 spans 13 amino acids. The V gene's germline CDR1 is WSHSY and CDR2 SAAADI. The V end was cut by 8 bases, the J end by 12 bases, with 20 bases between. Written as DNA, the CDR3 is TGCGCCAGCCAAGGTCGACTAGAAGTTGCGCAGTTCTTC. Translation: CASQGRLEVAQFF.

This clone was observed a few times. The J gene is TRBJ2-5, the V gene TRBV27; D remains unclear. V lost 3 bases, J lost 5 bases, and 13 bases lay in between. The CDR3 has 14 residues. In germline, CDR1 is MNHEY, CDR2 SMNVEV (reference sequence). DNA for the CDR3: TGTGCCAGCAGTTTCGGGCCGCGGCAGGAGACCCAGTACTTC. It encodes CASSFGPRQETQYF.

This chain joins TRBV11-2 and TRBJ2-7; possible D gene TRBD1, 7 bases. The CDR3 is 16 residues long. Trimming shortened V by 1 base and J by 3 bases, and 16 bases separated the two germline ends. Germline CDR1 reads SGHAT; CDR2 reads FQNNGV. The CDR3 loop is CASSLGAGGLLYEQYF. The CDR3 nucleotides read TGTGCCAGCAGCTTAGGGGCAGGGGGGCTCCTCTACGAGCAGTACTTC.

This clone was seen a handful of times. The J gene is TRBJ2-1, the V gene TRBV6-1; 9 nucleotides match TRBD2. Germline V CDR1 and CDR2: MNHNS, SASEGT. J gave up 9 bases and V 4 bases, and 10 bases lay outside the gene matches. This CDR3 has 15 residues. CDR3 loop: CASSVSGRSQREQFF. The CDR3 DNA follows: TGTGCCAGCAGTGTAAGCGGGAGGAGTCAACGTGAGCAGTTCTTC.

This clone was observed a few times. The chain couples TRBV29-1 to TRBJ1-1, with no clear D. Trimming cost V 1 base and J 1 base, with 10 bases left between them. This CDR3 has 14 residues. Germline CDR1 SQVTM, CDR2 ANQGSEA. For the CDR3, the DNA is TGCAGCGTTGAAGGAAGCAGAGCGAACACTGAAGCTTTCTTT. Amino acids: CSVEGSRANTEAFF.

This clone was detected only a few times. The identical CDR3 is also encoded by other nucleotide sequences in the sample. The chain links TRBV30 to TRBJ1-1, with TRBD1 identical over 11 bases. This CDR3 has 14 residues. CDR1 and CDR2 (germline): GTSNPN, SVGIG (reference sequence). V lost 0 bases, J lost 5 bases, and 2 bases stayed unmatched. In nucleotides, the CDR3 is TGTGCCTGGAGTGTAGGACAGGGGGCTACTGAAGCTTTCTTT. This sequence encodes CAWSVGQGATEAFF. The full variable domain, completed using reference TRBV30 and TRBJ1-1, is SQTIHQWPATLVQPVGSPLSLECTVEGTSNPNLYWYRQAAGRGLQLLFYSVGIGQISSEVPQNLSASRPQDRQFILSSKKLLLSDSGFYLCAWSVGQGATEAFFGQGTRLTVV.

This clone was counted a few times. The V and J genes are TRBV11-2 and TRBJ2-5; D possibly corresponds to TRBD1 (6 bases). Germline loops: CDR1 SGHAT, CDR2 FQNNGV. Trimming cost V 6 bases and J 1 base, with 12 bases left between them. This CDR3 region has 14 residues. This CDR3 reads CASRPGTPQETQYF. The CDR3, as DNA: TGTGCCAGCAGGCCCGGGACACCCCAAGAGACCCAGTACTTC.

J is TRBJ1-5 and V is TRBV2; possible D gene TRBD1, 6 bases. Germline V gene data show CDR1 as SNHLY and CDR2 as FYNNEI. Trimming left V 1 base short and J 5 bases short, with 12 bases between. The length of the CDR3 is 15 residues. CDR3 sequence (DNA): TGTGCCAGCAGTGAAGGGGCAGGGGCCCATCAGCCCCAGCATTTT. It encodes CASSEGAGAHQPQHF.

This clone has a handful of counts. The chain is built from TRBV7-9 and TRBJ2-7; D unclear. The CDR3 loop spans 13 amino acids. Trimming cost V 2 bases and J 3 bases, with 8 bases left between them. Looked up from germline, CDR1 is SEHNR and CDR2 is FQNEAQ (reference sequence). The CDR3 region has the DNA TGTGCCAGCAGCTTACGGGTCGACTACGAGCAGTACTTC. Its translation is CASSLRVDYEQYF.

V usage is TRBV9 and J usage is TRBJ2-1; D possibly corresponds to TRBD2 (6 bases). Germline CDR1 is SGDLS and CDR2 is YYNGEE. The length of the CDR3 is 19 residues. V lost 4 bases, J lost 3 bases, and 26 bases lay in between. The CDR3 DNA is TGTGCCAGCAGCCTCCCCAAGGCTCTCGGGGGACCTCGCTACAATGAGCAGTTCTTC. It codes for CASSLPKALGGPRYNEQFF.

This chain uses TRBV7-9 with TRBJ2-7; 8 bases match TRBD1. The ends lost 5 bases at V and 2 bases at J; junction bases unmatched: 11. Germline CDR1 SEHNR, CDR2 FQNEAQ (reference sequence). This CDR3 has 16 residues. The CDR3 bases are TGTGCCAGCAGCCCAACCGCCGGGACAGGACCCTACGAGCAGTACTTC. Amino acid sequence: CASSPTAGTGPYEQYF.

The chain is built from TRBV30 and TRBJ2-7; TRBD2 matches at 11 bases. Germline CDR1 GTSNPN, CDR2 SVGIG (reference sequence). CDR3 length equals 12 residues. The V and J ends lost 8 bases and 5 bases, in that order; junction bases with no gene match: 5. The CDR3 here is CAASGGPDEQYF. The CDR3 DNA is TGTGCCGCTAGCGGGGGGCCAGACGAGCAGTACTTC. Looking up the rest from reference TRBV30 and TRBJ2-7 gives the full variable domain: SQTIHQWPATLVQPVGSPLSLECTVEGTSNPNLYWYRQAAGRGLQLLFYSVGIGQISSEVPQNLSASRPQDRQFILSSKKLLLSDSGFYLCAASGGPDEQYFGPGTRLTVT.

This clone has only a few counts. Other nucleotide sequences from this sample produce the same CDR3. The chain uses TRBV5-1 and TRBJ2-7; D is possibly TRBD2 (5 bases). The germline V and J ends were trimmed by 3 bases and 4 bases, with 5 bases remaining between them. In germline, CDR1 is SGHRS, CDR2 YFSETQ. The CDR3 totals 11 residues. In DNA, the CDR3 is TGCGCCAGCAGCTCGGGATACGAGCAGTACTTC. Encoded protein: CASSSGYEQYF. Full variable domain (remainder filled in from reference TRBV5-1 and TRBJ2-7): KAGVTQTPRYLIKTRGQQVTLSCSPISGHRSVSWYQQTPGQGLQFLFEYFSETQRNKGNFPGRFSGRQFSNSRSEMNVSTLELGDSALYLCASSSGYEQYFGPGTRLTVT.

This clone was seen more than once but under ten times. The chain links TRBV29-1 to TRBJ1-3, with D unclear. V lost 3 bases and J 3 bases, leaving 3 bases between the germline ends. This CDR3 spans 11 amino acids. CDR1 and CDR2 from the germline V gene are SQVTM and ANQGSEA. The CDR3 DNA reads TGCAGCGTTGACTTTGGAAACACCATATATTTT. This sequence encodes CSVDFGNTIYF.

The gene calls are TRBV7-9 and TRBJ1-1, with D uncertain. Per germline, CDR1 SEHNR and CDR2 FQNEAQ (reference sequence). V was cut by 4 bases and J by 8 bases, with 8 bases left in between. The CDR3 runs 11 residues. The CDR3 sequence: CASSSTVEAFF. CDR3 coding DNA: TGTGCCAGCAGCTCCACGGTGGAAGCTTTCTTT. Full variable domain (missing parts from reference TRBV7-9 and TRBJ1-1): DTGVSQNPRHKITKRGQNVTFRCDPISEHNRLYWYRQTLGQGPEFLTYFQNEAQLEKSRLLSDRFSAERPKGSFSTLEIQRTEQGDSAMYLCASSSTVEAFFGQGTRLTVV.